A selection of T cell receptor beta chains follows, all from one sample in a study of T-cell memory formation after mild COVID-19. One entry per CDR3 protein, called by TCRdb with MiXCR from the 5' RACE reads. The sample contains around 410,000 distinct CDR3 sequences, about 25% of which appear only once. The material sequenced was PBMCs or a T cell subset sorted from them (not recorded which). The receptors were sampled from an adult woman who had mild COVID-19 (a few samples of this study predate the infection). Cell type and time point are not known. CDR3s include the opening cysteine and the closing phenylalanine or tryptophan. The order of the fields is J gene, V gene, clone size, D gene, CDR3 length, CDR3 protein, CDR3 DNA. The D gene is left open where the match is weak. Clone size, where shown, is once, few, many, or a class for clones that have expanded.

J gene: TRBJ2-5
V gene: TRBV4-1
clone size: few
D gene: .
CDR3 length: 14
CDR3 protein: CASSQGERKETQYF
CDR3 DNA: TGCGCCAGCAGCCAGGGGGAGAGGAAAGAGACCCAGTACTTC

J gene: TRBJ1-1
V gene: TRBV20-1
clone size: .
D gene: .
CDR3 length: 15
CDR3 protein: CSARSGGAGNTEAFF
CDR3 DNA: TGCAGTGCTAGATCCGGGGGGGCAGGGAACACTGAAGCTTTCTTT

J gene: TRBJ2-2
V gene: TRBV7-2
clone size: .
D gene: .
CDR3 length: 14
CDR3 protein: CASTPSVGVGELFF
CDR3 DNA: TGTGCCAGCACCCCTAGCGTTGGGGTCGGGGAGCTGTTTTTT

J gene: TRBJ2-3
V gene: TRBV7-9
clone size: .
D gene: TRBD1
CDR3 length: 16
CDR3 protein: CASSTNDRATTDTQYF
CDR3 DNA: TGTGCCAGCAGCACAAACGACAGGGCCACCACAGATACGCAGTATTTT

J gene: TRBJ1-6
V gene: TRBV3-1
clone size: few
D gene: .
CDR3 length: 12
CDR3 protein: CASSHAQAPLHF
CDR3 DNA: TGTGCCAGCAGCCACGCACAGGCCCCTCTCCACTTT

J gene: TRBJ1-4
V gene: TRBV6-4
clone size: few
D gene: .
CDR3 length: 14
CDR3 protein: CASSESGTNEKLFF
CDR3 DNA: TGTGCCAGCAGTGAATCCGGGACTAATGAAAAACTGTTTTTT

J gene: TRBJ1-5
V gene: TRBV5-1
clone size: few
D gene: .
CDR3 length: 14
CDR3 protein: CASRQTGHNQPQHF
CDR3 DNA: TGCGCCAGCAGACAGACAGGTCACAATCAGCCCCAGCATTTT

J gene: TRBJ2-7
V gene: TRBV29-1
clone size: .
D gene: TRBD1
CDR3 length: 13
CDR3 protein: CSVAGTAGHEQYF
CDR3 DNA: TGCAGCGTAGCCGGGACAGCCGGGCACGAGCAGTACTTC

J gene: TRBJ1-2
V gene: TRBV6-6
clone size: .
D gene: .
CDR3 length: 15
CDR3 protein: CASRDGFRGAYGYTF
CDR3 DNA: TGTGCCAGCAGGGACGGGTTCAGGGGCGCGTATGGCTACACCTTC

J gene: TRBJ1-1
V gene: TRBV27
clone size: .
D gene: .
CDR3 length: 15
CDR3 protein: CASSLSVGASTEAFF
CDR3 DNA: TGTGCCAGCAGTTTATCGGTGGGTGCGAGCACTGAAGCTTTCTTT

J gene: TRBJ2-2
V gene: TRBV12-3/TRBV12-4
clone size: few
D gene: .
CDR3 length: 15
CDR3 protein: CASSLKRRNTGELFF
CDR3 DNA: TGTGCCAGCAGTTTAAAGAGGAGGAACACCGGGGAGCTGTTTTTT

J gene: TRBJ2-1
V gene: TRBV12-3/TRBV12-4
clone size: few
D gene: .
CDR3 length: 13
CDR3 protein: CASSFNALNEQFF
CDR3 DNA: TGTGCCAGCAGTTTTAACGCGCTCAATGAGCAGTTCTTC

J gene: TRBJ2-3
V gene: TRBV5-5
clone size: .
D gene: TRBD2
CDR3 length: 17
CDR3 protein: CASSLTASGGPTDTQYF
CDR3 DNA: TGTGCCAGCAGCTTGACGGCTAGCGGGGGACCCACAGATACGCAGTATTTT

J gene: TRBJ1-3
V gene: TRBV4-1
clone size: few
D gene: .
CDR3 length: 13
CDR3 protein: CASSLGTANTIYF
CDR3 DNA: TGCGCCAGCAGCCTAGGGACGGCAAACACCATATATTTT

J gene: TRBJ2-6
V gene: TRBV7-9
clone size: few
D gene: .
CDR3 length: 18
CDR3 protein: CASSFIPGQLSGANVLTF
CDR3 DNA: TGTGCCAGCAGCTTCATTCCCGGACAGCTCTCTGGGGCCAACGTCCTGACTTTC

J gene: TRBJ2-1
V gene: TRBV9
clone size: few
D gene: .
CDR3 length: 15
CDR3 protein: CASSQGMGSTNEQFF
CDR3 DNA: TGTGCCAGCAGCCAAGGGATGGGCTCAACGAATGAGCAGTTCTTC

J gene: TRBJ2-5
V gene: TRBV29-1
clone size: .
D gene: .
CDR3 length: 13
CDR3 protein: CSVELGSQETQYF
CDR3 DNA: TGCAGCGTTGAATTAGGCAGCCAAGAGACCCAGTACTTC

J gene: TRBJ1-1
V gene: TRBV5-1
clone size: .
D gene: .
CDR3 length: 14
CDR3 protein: CASSFQDKNTEAFF
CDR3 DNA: TGCGCCAGCAGCTTTCAGGATAAGAACACTGAAGCTTTCTTT

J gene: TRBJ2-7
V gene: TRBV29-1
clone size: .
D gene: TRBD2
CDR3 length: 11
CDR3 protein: CSVHGLAGQYF
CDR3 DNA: TGCAGCGTCCATGGACTAGCGGGGCAGTACTTC

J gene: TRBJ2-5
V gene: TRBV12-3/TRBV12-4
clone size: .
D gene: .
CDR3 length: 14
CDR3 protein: CASTQPGSRETQYF
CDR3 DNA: TGTGCCAGCACCCAACCGGGGAGTAGGGAGACCCAGTACTTC

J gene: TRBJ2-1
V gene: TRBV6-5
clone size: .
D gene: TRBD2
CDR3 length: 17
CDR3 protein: CASSSTSGIPLPIREFF
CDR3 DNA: TGTGCCAGCAGTTCGACTAGCGGGATCCCGCTTCCGATAAGGGAGTTCTTC

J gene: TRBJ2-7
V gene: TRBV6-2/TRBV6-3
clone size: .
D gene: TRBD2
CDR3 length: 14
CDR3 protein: CASIDASGSYEQYF
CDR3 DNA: TGTGCCAGCATTGATGCTAGCGGGAGTTACGAGCAGTACTTC

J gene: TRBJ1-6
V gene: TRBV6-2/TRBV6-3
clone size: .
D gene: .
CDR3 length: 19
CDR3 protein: CASSITGTPGFPYNSPLHF
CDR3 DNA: TGTGCCAGCAGTATCACCGGGACCCCCGGCTTCCCCTATAATTCACCCCTCCACTTT

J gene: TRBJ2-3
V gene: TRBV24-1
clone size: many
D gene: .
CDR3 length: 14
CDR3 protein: CATSEGGSADTQYF
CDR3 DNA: TGTGCCACCAGTGAGGGAGGTTCGGCAGATACGCAGTATTTT

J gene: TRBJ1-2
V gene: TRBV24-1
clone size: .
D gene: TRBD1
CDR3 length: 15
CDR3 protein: CATSDPDRAPYGYTF
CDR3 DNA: TGTGCCACCAGTGATCCGGACAGGGCTCCGTATGGCTACACCTTC

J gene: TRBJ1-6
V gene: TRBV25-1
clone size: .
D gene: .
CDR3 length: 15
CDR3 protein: CASSDVASPNSPLHF
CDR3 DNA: TGTGCCAGCAGTGATGTGGCATCCCCTAATTCACCCCTCCACTTT

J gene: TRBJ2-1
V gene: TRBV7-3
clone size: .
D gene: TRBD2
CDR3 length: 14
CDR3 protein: CASSLTTSGGPRFF
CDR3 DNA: TGTGCCAGCAGCTTAACAACTAGCGGGGGGCCCCGGTTCTTC

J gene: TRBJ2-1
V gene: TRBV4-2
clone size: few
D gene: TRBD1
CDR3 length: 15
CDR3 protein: CASSQGQGEYNEQFF
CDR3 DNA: TGTGCCAGCAGCCAAGGCCAGGGGGAATACAATGAGCAGTTCTTC

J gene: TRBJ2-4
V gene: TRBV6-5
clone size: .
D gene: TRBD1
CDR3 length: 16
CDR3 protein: CASSYPWTGTKNIQYF
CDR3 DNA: TGTGCCAGCAGTTACCCCTGGACAGGGACTAAAAACATTCAGTACTTC

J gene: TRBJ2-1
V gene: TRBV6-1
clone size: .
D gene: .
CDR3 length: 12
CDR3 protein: CASSVTRDEQFF
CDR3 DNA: TGTGCCAGCAGTGTGACCCGGGATGAGCAGTTCTTC

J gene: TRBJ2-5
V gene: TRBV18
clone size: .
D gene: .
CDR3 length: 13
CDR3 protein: CASSPTGGQTQYF
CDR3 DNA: TGTGCCAGCTCACCGACGGGCGGGCAGACCCAGTACTTC

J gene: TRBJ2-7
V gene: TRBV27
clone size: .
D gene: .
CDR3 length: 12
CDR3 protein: CASSQPGFEQYF
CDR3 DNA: TGTGCCAGCAGCCAACCGGGCTTCGAGCAGTACTTC

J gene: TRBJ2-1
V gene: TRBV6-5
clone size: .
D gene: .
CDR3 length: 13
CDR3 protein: CASSYSTYNEQFF
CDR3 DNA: TGTGCCAGCAGTTACTCGACCTACAATGAGCAGTTCTTC

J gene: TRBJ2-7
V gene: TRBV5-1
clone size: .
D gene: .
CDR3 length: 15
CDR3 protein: CASSLVFVGSYEQYF
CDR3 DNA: TGCGCCAGCAGCTTGGTTTTTGTAGGTTCCTACGAGCAGTACTTC

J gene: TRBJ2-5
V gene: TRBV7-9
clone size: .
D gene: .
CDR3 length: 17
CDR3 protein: CASSPRTVSAYEETQYF
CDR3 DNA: TGTGCCAGCAGCCCCCGGACAGTTTCAGCTTATGAAGAGACCCAGTACTTC

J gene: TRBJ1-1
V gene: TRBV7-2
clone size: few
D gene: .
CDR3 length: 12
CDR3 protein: CASSPLKAEAFF
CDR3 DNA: TGTGCCAGCAGCCCCCTAAAAGCAGAAGCTTTCTTT

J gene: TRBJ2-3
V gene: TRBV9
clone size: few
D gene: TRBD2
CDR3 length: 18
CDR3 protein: CASSPGASGLRSTDTQYF
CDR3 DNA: TGTGCCAGCAGCCCAGGGGCTAGCGGGCTTCGGAGCACAGATACGCAGTATTTT

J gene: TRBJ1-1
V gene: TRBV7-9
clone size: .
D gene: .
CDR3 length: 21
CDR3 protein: CASSFPVTGDPVDYMNTEAFF
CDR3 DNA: TGTGCCAGCAGCTTCCCCGTAACAGGTGACCCCGTAGATTACATGAACACTGAAGCTTTCTTT

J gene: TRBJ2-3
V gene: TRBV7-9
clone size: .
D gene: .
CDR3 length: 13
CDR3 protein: CASSKDSTDTQYF
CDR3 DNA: TGTGCCAGCAGCAAAGACAGTACAGATACGCAGTATTTT

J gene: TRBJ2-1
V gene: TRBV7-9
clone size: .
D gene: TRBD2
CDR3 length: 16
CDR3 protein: CASSLGDLAEYNEQFF
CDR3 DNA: TGTGCCAGCAGCTTAGGAGACCTAGCGGAATACAATGAGCAGTTCTTC

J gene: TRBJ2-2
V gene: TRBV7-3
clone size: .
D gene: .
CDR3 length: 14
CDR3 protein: CASSPTSGHGELFF
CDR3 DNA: TGTGCCAGCAGCCCGACCTCGGGCCACGGGGAGCTGTTTTTT

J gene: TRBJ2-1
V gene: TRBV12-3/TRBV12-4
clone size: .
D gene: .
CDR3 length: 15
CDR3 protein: CASTPDLNSYNEQFF
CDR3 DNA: TGTGCCAGCACTCCGGACCTTAACTCCTACAATGAGCAGTTCTTC

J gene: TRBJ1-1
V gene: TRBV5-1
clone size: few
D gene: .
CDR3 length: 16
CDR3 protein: CASRPTLQGGNTEAFF
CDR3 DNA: TGCGCCAGCAGACCTACCCTTCAGGGAGGGAACACTGAAGCTTTCTTT

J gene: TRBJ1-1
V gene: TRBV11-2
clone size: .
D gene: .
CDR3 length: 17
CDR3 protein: CASSLAAGELGRTEAFF
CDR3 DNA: TGTGCCAGCAGCTTAGCGGCGGGGGAATTAGGCCGCACTGAAGCTTTCTTT

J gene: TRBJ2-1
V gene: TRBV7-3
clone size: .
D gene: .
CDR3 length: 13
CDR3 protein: CASSLNLGGEQFF
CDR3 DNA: TGTGCCAGCAGCTTAAACCTAGGCGGCGAGCAGTTCTTC

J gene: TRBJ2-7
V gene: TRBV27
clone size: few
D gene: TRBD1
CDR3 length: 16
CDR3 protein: CASSLFQGQAFYEQYF
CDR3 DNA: TGTGCCAGCAGTTTATTCCAGGGACAGGCATTCTACGAGCAGTACTTC

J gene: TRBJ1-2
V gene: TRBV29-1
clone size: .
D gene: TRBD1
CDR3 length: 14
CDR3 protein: CSVRPQGRNYGYTF
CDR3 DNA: TGCAGCGTCCGACCACAGGGGCGGAACTATGGCTACACCTTC

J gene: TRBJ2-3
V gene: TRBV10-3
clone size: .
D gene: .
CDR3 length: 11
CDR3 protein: CAISERDTQYF
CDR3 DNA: TGTGCCATCAGTGAGCGGGATACGCAGTATTTT

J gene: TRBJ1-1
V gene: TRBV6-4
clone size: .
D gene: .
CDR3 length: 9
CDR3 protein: CASSLEAFF
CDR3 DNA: TGTGCCAGCAGTCTTGAAGCTTTCTTT

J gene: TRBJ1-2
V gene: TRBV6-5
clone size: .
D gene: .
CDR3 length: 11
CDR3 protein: CASSAGAGYTF
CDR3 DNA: TGTGCCAGCAGTGCAGGGGCCGGCTACACCTTC

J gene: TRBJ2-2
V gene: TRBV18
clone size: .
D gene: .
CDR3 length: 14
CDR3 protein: CASSYLQGGGELFF
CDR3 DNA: TGTGCCAGCTCATACCTGCAGGGCGGCGGGGAGCTGTTTTTT

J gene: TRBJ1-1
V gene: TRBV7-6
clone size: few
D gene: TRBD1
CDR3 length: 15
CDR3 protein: CASSLVGQGNTEAFF
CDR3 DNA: TGTGCCAGCAGCTTAGTCGGACAGGGGAACACTGAAGCTTTCTTT